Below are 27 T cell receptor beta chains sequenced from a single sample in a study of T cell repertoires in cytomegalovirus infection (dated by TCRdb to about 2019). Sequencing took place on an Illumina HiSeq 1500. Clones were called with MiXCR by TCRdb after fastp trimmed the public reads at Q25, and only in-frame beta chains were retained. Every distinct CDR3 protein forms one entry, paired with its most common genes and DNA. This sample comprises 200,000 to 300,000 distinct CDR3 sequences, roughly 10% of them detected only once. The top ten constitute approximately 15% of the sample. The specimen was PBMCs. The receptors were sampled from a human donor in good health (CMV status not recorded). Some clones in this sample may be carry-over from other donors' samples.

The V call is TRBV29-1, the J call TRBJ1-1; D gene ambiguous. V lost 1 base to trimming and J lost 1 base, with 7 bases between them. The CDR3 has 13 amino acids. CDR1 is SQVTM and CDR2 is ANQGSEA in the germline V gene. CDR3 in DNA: TGCAGCGTTGAAGGCGGCGGGAACACTGAAGCTTTCTTT. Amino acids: CSVEGGGNTEAFF. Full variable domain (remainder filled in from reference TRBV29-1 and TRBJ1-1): SAVISQKPSRDICQRGTSLTIQCQVDSQVTMMFWYRQQPGQSLTLIATANQGSEATYESGFVIDKFPISRPNLTFSTLTVSNMSPEDSSIYLCSVEGGGNTEAFFGQGTRLTVV.

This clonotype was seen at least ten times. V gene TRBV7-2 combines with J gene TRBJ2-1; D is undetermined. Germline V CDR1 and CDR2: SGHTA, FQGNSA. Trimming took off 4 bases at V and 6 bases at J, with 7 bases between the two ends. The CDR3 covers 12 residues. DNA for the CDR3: TGTGCCAGCAGCTCCCCACCCAATGAGCAGTTCTTC. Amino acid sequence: CASSSPPNEQFF.

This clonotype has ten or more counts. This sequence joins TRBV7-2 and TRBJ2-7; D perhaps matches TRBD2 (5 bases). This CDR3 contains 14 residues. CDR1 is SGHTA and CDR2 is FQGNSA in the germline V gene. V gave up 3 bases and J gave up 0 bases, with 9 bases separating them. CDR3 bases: TGTGCCAGCAGCTTTAAAGCGGACTCCTACGAGCAGTACTTC. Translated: CASSFKADSYEQYF.

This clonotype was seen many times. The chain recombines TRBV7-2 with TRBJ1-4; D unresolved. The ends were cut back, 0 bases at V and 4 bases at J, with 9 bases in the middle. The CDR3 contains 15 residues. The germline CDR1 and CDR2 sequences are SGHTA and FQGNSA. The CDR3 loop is CASSLARDSNEKLFF. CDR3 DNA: TGTGCCAGCAGCTTAGCTCGGGATAGTAATGAAAAACTGTTTTTT.

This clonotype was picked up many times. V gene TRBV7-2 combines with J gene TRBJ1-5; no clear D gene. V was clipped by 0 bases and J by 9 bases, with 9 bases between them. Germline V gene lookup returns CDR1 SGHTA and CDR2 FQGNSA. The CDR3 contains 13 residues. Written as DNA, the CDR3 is TGTGCCAGCAGCTTAGCTAGGGATCGGCCCCAGCATTTT. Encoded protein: CASSLARDRPQHF.

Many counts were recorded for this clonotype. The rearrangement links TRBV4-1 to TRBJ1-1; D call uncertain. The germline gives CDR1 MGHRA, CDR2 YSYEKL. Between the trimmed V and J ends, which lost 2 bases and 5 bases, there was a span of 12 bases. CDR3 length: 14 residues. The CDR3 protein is CASSQIPGGTEAFF. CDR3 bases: TGCGCCAGCAGCCAAATACCGGGCGGAACTGAAGCTTTCTTT.

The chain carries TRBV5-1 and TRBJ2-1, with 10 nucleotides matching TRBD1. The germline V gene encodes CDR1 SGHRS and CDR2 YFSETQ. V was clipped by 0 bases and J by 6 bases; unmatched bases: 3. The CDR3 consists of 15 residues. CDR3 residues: CASSLDGTGANEQFF. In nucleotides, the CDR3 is TGCGCCAGCAGCTTGGACGGGACAGGGGCCAATGAGCAGTTCTTC.

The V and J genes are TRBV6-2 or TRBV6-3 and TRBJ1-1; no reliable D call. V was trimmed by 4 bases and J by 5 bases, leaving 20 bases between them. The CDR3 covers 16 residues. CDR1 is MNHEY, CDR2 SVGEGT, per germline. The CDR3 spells CASSSGSFSIGTEAFF. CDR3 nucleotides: TGTGCCAGCAGTTCCGGGTCATTTTCAATTGGAACTGAAGCTTTCTTT.

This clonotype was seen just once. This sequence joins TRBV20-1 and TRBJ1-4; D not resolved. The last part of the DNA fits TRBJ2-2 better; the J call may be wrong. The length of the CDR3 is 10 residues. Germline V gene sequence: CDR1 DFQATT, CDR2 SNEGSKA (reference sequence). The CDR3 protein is CSASVGELFF. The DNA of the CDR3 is TGCAGTGCCTCTGTAGGGGAGCTGTTTTTT.

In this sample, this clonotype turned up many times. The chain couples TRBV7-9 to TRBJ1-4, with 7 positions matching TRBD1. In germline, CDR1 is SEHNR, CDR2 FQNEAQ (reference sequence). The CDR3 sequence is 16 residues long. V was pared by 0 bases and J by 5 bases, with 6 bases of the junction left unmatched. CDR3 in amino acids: CASSLATTGRNEKLFF. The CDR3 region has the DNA TGTGCCAGCAGCTTAGCGACGACAGGGAGGAATGAAAAACTGTTTTTT.

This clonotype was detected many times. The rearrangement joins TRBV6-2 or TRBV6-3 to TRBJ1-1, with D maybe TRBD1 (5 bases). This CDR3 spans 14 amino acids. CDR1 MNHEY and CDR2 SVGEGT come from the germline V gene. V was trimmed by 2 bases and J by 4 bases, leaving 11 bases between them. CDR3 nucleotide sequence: TGTGCCAGCAGTTACCGCGGGGGTAGCACTGAAGCTTTCTTT. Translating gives CASSYRGGSTEAFF.

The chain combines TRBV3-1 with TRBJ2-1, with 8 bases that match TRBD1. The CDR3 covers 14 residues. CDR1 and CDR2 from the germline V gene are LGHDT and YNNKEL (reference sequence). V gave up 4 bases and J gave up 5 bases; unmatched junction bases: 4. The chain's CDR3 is CASSLRDRNNEQFF. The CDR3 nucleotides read TGTGCCAGCAGCCTCAGGGACAGGAACAATGAGCAGTTCTTC.

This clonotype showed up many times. For the CDR3, the DNA is TGTGCCAGCAGCTTAGAACGGGTGAGGGAGACCCAGTACTTC. Encoded protein: CASSLERVRETQYF. This rearrangement joins TRBV7-2 to TRBJ2-5; D is undetermined. Germline loops: CDR1 SGHTA, CDR2 FQGNSA. V was cut by 1 base and J by 5 bases, with 11 bases left in between. The CDR3 length is 14 residues.

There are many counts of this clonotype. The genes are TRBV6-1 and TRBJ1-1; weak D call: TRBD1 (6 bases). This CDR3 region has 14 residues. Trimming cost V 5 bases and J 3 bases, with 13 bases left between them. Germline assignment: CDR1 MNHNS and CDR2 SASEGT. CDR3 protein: CASSRGAADTEAFF. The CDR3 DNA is TGTGCCAGCAGTCGGGGGGCGGCGGACACTGAAGCTTTCTTT.

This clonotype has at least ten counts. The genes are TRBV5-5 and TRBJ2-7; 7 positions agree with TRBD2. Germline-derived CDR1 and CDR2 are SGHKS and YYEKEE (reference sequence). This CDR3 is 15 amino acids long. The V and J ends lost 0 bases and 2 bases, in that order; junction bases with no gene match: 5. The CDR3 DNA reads TGTGCCAGCAGCTTGGGGCCGGGACTAACCTACGAGCAGTACTTC. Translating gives CASSLGPGLTYEQYF.

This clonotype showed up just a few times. CDR3 sequence (DNA): TGTGCCAGCAGTCCGGACAGAGCATCATATAGCAATCAGCCCCAGCATTTT. It yields the protein CASSPDRASYSNQPQHF. This chain connects TRBV28 to TRBJ1-5; perhaps TRBD1 as D (6 bases). V lost 5 bases and J 0 bases, leaving 17 bases between the germline ends. The V gene's germline CDR1 is MDHEN and CDR2 SYDVKM. The CDR3 has 17 amino acids.

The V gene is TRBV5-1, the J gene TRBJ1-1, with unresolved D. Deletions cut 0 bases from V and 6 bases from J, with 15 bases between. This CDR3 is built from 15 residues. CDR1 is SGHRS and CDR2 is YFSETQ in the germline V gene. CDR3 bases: TGCGCCAGCAGCTTGGACCGGGCCAGGTCTTCTGAAGCTTTCTTT. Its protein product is CASSLDRARSSEAFF.

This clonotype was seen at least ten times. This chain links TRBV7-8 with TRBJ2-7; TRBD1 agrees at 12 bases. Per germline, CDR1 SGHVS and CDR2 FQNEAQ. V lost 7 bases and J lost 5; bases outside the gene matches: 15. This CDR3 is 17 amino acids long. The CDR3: CASNNGGQGASWDEQYF. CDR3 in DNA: TGTGCCAGCAACAACGGGGGACAGGGGGCTTCCTGGGACGAGCAGTACTTC.

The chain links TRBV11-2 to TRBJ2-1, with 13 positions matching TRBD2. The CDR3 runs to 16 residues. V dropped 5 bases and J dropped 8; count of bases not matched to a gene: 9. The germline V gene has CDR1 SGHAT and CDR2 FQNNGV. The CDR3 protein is CASSARLAGGADEQFF. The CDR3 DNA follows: TGTGCCAGCAGCGCCCGACTAGCGGGGGGAGCTGATGAGCAGTTCTTC.

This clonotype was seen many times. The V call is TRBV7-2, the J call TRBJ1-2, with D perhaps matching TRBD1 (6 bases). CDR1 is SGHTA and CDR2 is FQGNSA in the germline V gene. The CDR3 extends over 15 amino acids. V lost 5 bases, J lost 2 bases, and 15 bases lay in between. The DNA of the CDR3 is TGTGCCAGCAGCATATCAGGGGCTTCCAACTATGGCTACACCTTC. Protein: CASSISGASNYGYTF.

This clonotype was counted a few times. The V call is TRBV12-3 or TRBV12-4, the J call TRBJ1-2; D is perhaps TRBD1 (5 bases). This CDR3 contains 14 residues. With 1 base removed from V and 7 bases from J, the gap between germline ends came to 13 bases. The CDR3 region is CASSLGGVVGGYTF. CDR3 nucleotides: TGTGCCAGCAGTTTAGGGGGGGTAGTGGGTGGCTACACCTTC.

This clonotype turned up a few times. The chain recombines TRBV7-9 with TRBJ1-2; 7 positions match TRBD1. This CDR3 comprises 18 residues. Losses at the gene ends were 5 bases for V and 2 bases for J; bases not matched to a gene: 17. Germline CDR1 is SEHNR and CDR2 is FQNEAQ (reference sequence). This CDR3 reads CASSGPTGSGTRNYGYTF. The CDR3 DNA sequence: TGTGCCAGCAGCGGACCGACAGGGAGCGGAACTAGAAACTATGGCTACACCTTC. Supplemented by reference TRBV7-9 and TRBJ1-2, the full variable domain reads DTGVSQNPRHKITKRGQNVTFRCDPISEHNRLYWYRQTLGQGPEFLTYFQNEAQLEKSRLLSDRFSAERPKGSFSTLEIQRTEQGDSAMYLCASSGPTGSGTRNYGYTFGSGTRLTVV.

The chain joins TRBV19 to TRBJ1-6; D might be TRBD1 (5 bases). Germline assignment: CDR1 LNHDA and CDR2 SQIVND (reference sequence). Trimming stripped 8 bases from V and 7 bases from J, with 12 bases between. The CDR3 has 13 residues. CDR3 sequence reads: CASGPGRNSPLHF. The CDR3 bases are TGTGCCAGTGGGCCGGGGCGGAATTCACCCCTCCACTTT.

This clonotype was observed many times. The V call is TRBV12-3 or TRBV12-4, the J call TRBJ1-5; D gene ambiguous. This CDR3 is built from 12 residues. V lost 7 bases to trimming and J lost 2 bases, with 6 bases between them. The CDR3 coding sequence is TGTGCCAGCACGAGGGGCAATCAGCCCCAGCATTTT. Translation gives CASTRGNQPQHF.

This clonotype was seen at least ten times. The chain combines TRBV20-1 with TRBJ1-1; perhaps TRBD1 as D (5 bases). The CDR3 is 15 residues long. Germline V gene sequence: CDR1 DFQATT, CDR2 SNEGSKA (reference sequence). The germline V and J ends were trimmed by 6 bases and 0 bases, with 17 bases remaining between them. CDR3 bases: TGCAGTGCACCCGTTCCCCAGGGAATGAACACTGAAGCTTTCTTT. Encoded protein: CSAPVPQGMNTEAFF.

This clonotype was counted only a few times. In DNA form, the CDR3 reads TGTGCCACCAGCATTGGGAGCTCTGGAAACACCATATATTTT. Encoded protein: CATSIGSSGNTIYF. The rearrangement links TRBV15 to TRBJ1-3; D uncertain. The V and J ends lost 4 bases and 0 bases respectively, with 7 bases between them. Germline V CDR1 and CDR2: LNHNV, YYDKDF (reference sequence). The CDR3 spans 14 residues.

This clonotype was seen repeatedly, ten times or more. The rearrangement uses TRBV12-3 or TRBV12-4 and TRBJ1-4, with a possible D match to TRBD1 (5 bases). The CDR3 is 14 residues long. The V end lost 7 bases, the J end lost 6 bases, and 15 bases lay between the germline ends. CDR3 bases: TGTGCCAGCACTCCAGGGAATCGGGATGAAAAACTGTTTTTT. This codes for CASTPGNRDEKLFF.